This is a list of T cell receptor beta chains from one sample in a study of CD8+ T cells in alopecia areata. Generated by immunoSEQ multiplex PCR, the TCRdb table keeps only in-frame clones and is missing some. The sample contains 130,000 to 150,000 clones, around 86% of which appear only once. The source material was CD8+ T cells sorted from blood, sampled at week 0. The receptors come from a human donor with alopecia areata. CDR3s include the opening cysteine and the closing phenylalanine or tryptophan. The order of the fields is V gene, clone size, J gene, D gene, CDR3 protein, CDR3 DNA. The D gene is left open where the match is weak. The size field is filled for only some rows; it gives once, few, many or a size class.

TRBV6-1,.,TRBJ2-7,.,CASLGEATSYEQYF,TGTGCCAGCCTTGGGGAGGCAACCTCCTACGAGCAGTACTTC
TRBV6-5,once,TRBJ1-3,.,CASSRGGTGNTIYF,TGTGCCAGCAGCAGGGGAGGAACTGGAAACACCATATATTTT
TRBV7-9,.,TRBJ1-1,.,CASSPSRAENTEAFF,TGTGCCAGCAGCCCAAGTCGGGCGGAAAACACTGAAGCTTTCTTT
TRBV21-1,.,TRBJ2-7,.,CASSKGGSGRSLRSYEQYF,TGTGCCAGCAGCAAAGGTGGTAGCGGGAGGTCCCTCCGCTCCTACGAGCAGTACTTC
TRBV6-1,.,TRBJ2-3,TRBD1,CASKSTGVVTDTQYF,TGTGCCAGCAAATCGACAGGGGTAGTGACAGATACGCAGTATTTT
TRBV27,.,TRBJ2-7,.,CASSENFPYEQYF,TGTGCCAGCAGTGAAAACTTTCCCTACGAGCAGTACTTC
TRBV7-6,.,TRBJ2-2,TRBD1,CASSAWDSSGGELFF,TGTGCCAGCAGCGCCTGGGACAGTTCGGGCGGGGAGCTGTTTTTT
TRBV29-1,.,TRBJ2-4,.,CSVRTEGEIQYF,TGCAGCGTCCGGACAGAAGGGGAGATTCAGTACTTC
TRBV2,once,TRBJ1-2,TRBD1,CAIPDRTYYGYTF,TGTGCCATTCCGGACAGGACGTATTATGGCTACACCTTC
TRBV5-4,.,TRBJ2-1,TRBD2,CASTPAAGGNNEQFF,TGTGCCAGCACCCCGGCGGCGGGAGGAAACAATGAGCAGTTCTTC
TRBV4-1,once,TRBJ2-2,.,CASSQESVNPTGELFF,TGCGCCAGCAGCCAAGAGTCAGTTAACCCCACCGGGGAGCTGTTTTTT
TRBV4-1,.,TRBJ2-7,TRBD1,CASSQENRGSYEQYF,TGCGCCAGCAGCCAAGAGAACAGGGGGTCCTACGAGCAGTACTTC
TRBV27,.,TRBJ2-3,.,CASSLLPRLSYTDTQYF,TGTGCCAGCAGTTTATTACCTCGGCTTTCCTACACAGATACGCAGTATTTT
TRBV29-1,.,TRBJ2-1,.,CSVETNEQFF,TGCAGCGTAGAGACCAATGAGCAGTTCTTC
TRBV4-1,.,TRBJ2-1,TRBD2,CASSQAPLAGGPYNEQFF,TGCGCCAGCAGCCAAGCGCCCCTAGCGGGGGGACCCTACAATGAGCAGTTCTTC
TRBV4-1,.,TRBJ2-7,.,CASSQGQGTYEQYF,TGCGCCAGCAGCCAAGGGCAGGGAACCTACGAGCAGTACTTC
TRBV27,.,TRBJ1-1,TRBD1,CASSRSDRGLRDTEAFF,TGTGCCAGCAGTCGATCAGACAGGGGGCTTAGGGATACTGAAGCTTTCTTT
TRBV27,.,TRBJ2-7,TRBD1,CASAKGQFYEQYF,TGTGCCAGCGCGAAGGGACAGTTCTACGAGCAGTACTTC
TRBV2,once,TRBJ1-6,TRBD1,CARNGAARDRETVDHYNSPLHF,TGTGCCAGGAACGGAGCTGCGAGAGACAGGGAGACGGTTGACCACTATAATTCACCCCTCCACTTT
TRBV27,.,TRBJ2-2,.,CASRGGGTGELFF,TGTGCCAGCAGAGGGGGGGGCACCGGGGAGCTGTTTTTT
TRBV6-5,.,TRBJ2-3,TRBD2,CASSILAGGEDTQYF,TGTGCCAGCAGCATTCTAGCGGGAGGGGAAGATACGCAGTATTTT
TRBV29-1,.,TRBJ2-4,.,CSVVQESKNIQYF,TGCAGCGTCGTACAGGAGTCCAAAAACATTCAGTACTTC
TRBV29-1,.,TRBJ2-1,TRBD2,CSGGGNEQFF,TGCAGCGGCGGGGGCAATGAGCAGTTCTTC
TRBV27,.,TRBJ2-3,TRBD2,CASNHPGVSGDSTDTQYF,TGTGCCAGCAACCATCCCGGGGTGAGCGGGGATAGCACAGATACGCAGTATTTT
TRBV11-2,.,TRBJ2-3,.,CASSLAAGGLFTDTQYF,TGTGCCAGCAGCTTAGCCGCCGGGGGGCTATTCACAGATACGCAGTATTTT
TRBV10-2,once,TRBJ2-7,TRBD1,CASSEKDRALSYEQYF,TGCGCCAGCAGTGAAAAGGACAGGGCCCTCTCCTACGAGCAGTACTTC
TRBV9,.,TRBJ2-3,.,CASSAWGAAADTQYF,TGTGCCAGCAGCGCGTGGGGGGCCGCGGCAGATACGCAGTATTTT
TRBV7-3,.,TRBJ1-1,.,CASSLNPGMNTEAFF,TGTGCCAGCAGCCTCAACCCAGGGATGAACACTGAAGCTTTCTTT
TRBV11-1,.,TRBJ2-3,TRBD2,CASSTSGTDLSTDTQYF,TGTGCCAGCAGCACTAGCGGCACGGACCTATCTACAGATACGCAGTATTTT
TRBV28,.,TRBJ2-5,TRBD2,CASRAGGRLETQYF,TGTGCCAGCCGGGCGGGGGGGCGTTTGGAGACCCAGTACTTC
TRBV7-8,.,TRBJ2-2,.,CASSLEGLYNTGELFF,TGTGCCAGCAGCTTAGAGGGTCTTTACAACACCGGGGAGCTGTTTTTT
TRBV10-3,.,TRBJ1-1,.,CAIREGVNTEAFF,TGTGCCATCAGGGAGGGGGTTAACACTGAAGCTTTCTTT